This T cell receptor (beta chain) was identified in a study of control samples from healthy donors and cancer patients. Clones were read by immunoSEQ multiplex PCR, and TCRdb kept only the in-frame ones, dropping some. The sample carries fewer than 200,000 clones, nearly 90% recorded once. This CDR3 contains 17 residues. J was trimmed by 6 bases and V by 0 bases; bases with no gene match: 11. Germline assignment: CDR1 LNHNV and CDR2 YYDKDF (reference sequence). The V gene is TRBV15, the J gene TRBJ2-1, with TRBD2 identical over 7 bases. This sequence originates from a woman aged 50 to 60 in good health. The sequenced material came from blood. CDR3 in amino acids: CATSRDYLAEIINEQFF. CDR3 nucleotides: TGTGCCACCAGCAGAGACTATCTAGCGGAAATAATCAATGAGCAGTTCTTC.